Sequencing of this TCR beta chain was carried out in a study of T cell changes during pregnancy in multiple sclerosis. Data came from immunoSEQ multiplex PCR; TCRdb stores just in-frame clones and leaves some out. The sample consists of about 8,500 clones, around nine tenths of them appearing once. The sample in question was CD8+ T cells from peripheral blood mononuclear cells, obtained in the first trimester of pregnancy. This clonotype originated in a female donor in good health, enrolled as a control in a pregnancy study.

DNA for the CDR3: TGTGCCAGCAGCCCCGCTCTACCGTACAATGAGCAGTTCTTC. It yields the protein CASSPALPYNEQFF. The rearrangement links TRBV27 to TRBJ2-1; D not certain. Trimming shortened V by 6 bases and J by 4 bases, and 13 bases separated the two germline ends. This CDR3 contains 14 residues. Germline CDR1 and CDR2: MNHEY and SMNVEV (reference sequence).